The entry below describes one T cell receptor (beta chain). The antigen remains unidentified. The authors ran a second PCR of 7 to 11 cycles using a sample-barcoded 5' primer and a J-beta primer mix. Every cDNA was tagged by a template-switch adaptor with 12 random nucleotides. TCRdb analysed the 5' RACE reads with MiXCR anew, one entry per CDR3 protein. The sample carries 800,000 to 950,000 distinct CDR3 sequences, almost 30% recorded once. Extractions gave at least 5 micrograms of total RNA per sample. The data stem from a study of blood T cells in healthy people across ages. General study points: Researchers judged that diversity estimates from one million T cells fell short of true values. A greater number of naive CD4+ cells and higher diversity distinguished long-lived donors from aged donors.

Per the germline V gene, CDR1 is SGHVS and CDR2 is FQNEAQ. With 1 base clipped from V and 2 bases from J, the junction kept 5 bases outside the gene matches. The CDR3 has 16 residues. These same data were also listed under a study on T cells of mothers and their children.

This TCR was recovered from a woman aged 35 to 49 in good health. This chain uses TRBV7-8 with TRBJ1-2, with TRBD1 identical over 9 bases. Material: blood. CDR3 residues: CASSLVGTGINYGYTF. As DNA, the CDR3 is TGTGCCAGCAGCTTAGTAGGGACAGGGATAAACTATGGCTACACCTTC.